Sequencing of this T cell receptor beta chain was carried out in a study of shared clonotypes between healthy human individuals. Recent vaccinations or acute infections were absent in the healthy HIV-negative adult donors. The repertoire was sequenced with immunoSEQ multiplex PCR; TCRdb's copy has only in-frame clones and lacks some. The sample carries fewer than 2.5 million clones, roughly 93% recorded once. Looked up from germline, CDR1 is SGHNT and CDR2 is YENEEA. CDR3 length: 14 amino acids. Trimming stripped 1 base from V and 7 bases from J, with 11 bases between. V gene TRBV11-3 combines with J gene TRBJ2-1, with D perhaps assigned TRBD1 or TRBD2 (7 bases each). The source is a man younger than 30 in good health. Some clones in this sample may be carry-over from other donors' samples. Sequenced: naive CD4+ T cells from PBMCs. The subset denotes: CD45RA+ positively selected. CDR3 in DNA: TGTGCCAGCAGCTTAGGCCAGGGGGGGAATGAGCAGTTCTTC. This gives the protein CASSLGQGGNEQFF.